This TCR beta chain originates from a study of cytomegalovirus exposure and HLA in healthy donors. From germline, CDR1 is SEHNR and CDR2 FQNEAQ (reference sequence). CDR3 length: 13 amino acids. PCR was performed using 60 Vbeta and 13 Jbeta primers. This table comes from immunoSEQ multiplex PCR, and its TCRdb copy is limited to in-frame clones, with some not included. The sample carries some 99,000 clones, 76% recorded once. On this clone itself: The junction differs from germline at one of its ends, possibly a read error.

The chain uses TRBV7-9 and TRBJ2-7, with TRBD2 identical over 9 bases. The sequence derives from a man aged 35 to 55 in good health and CMV-seronegative. The sample was PBMCs. CDR3 nucleotide sequence: TGTTCCAGCAGCGGGGGGAATACCTACGAGCAGTACTTC. It codes for CSSSGGNTYEQYF.